This T cell receptor beta chain was captured in a study of T cell responses to AZD1222 COVID-19 vaccine (TCRdb year 2021). With regard to the full study: TCR sequencing was performed for roughly 250 trial participants, of whom 207 were given two doses of AZD1222 and around 25 were given two doses of MenACWY control vaccine. Trial participants were enrolled into age subgroups of 18-55, 56-69 and 70-plus years, which contained approximately 150, 30 and 60 TCR-sequenced participants, respectively.

In the case of this clone: Its antigen remains undetermined. There are no base qualities to consult, and no much larger clone falls within one base.

This sample's time point label indicates: about 28 days (+/-7) after the second vaccine dose. Because spike-specific TCR depth and breadth did not differ between the two schedules, AZD1222 recipients who got a second dose at roughly 4 weeks were pooled with those who got a second dose at roughly 12 weeks. Vaccinee samples came from UK trials COV001 and COV002, including a single-blind randomized controlled phase 2/3 trial of AZD1222 (ChAdOx1 nCoV-19) in healthy adults. For TCRbeta chain sequencing, PBMC samples were collected from trial participants at day 0 and at day 28 after the second dose. The CDR3 regions of human TCRbeta chains were subjected to immunosequencing. In the paper's pipeline: TCRs in the repertoires were matched against a reference library of SARS-CoV-2-specific TCRs that had been generated with the MIRA antigen-specificity platform. Breadth was defined as the fraction of unique TCRs that were SARS-CoV-2-associated. Depth was defined as the fraction of total T cells that were SARS-CoV-2-associated. Using the MIRA data, each spike-specific TCR was assigned both to the spike region to which the TCR was reactive and to a CD4 or CD8 class. Log10-transformed breadth and depth values were compared by one-way ANOVA with Sidak's multiple comparisons tests. TCRdb mirrors the immuneACCESS table, restricted to in-frame sequences. Some clones are absent from its copies; in checked studies, under half trace to an unresolved V gene, and the reason for the others is unknown. V, J and clone size reflect that table, while D and trimming were determined from the DNA. Here the sample has under 85,000 clones; less than 95% occur a single time. Jointly, the top ten make up more than 2.5% of the sample.

V is shortened by 1 base, J by 1 base, and the region joining them spans 7 bases. There are 14 amino acids in the CDR3, from cysteine to phenylalanine inclusive. Of all the DNA, just the CDR3 is kept, 42 bases in frame from base 1. CDR1 and CDR2 are drawn from the germline V gene: MNHNS, SASEGT. General conclusions and limits of the study: Participants were mostly white British, with more females than males. The authors suggested clonal diversity may have been underestimated. In the small 56-69-year group, the increase in depth fell short of significance, most likely because of low power. A significant rise in spike-specific TCR breadth and depth was observed after two AZD1222 doses relative to day 0 and relative to MenACWY recipients. Reportedly, close to half of the unique spike-specific TCRs recognized epitopes lying outside the regions that are mutated in the B.1.351 and B.1.1.7 variants. Conclusions about previously exposed vaccinees are limited, since just 6 or 7 AZD1222 recipients were seropositive for SARS-CoV-2 at baseline. Because no samples from the day 14 peak response were available, repertoires could be characterized only after the peak T cell response. The vaccine-associated CD4 TCRs covered the entire spike protein, and the dominant responses fell in regions 160-218 and 743-854.

This sample comprised peripheral blood, obtained 28 days after the second AZD1222 dose. Recombination joined TRBV6-1 with TRBJ1-2; TRBD1 could be the D gene, as 5 bases match. The sequence derives from an adult who received the AZD1222 COVID-19 vaccine. The CDR3 region reads CASSEDRFNYGYTF. The DNA is TGTGCCAGCAGTGAAGACAGGTTTAACTATGGCTACACCTTC.